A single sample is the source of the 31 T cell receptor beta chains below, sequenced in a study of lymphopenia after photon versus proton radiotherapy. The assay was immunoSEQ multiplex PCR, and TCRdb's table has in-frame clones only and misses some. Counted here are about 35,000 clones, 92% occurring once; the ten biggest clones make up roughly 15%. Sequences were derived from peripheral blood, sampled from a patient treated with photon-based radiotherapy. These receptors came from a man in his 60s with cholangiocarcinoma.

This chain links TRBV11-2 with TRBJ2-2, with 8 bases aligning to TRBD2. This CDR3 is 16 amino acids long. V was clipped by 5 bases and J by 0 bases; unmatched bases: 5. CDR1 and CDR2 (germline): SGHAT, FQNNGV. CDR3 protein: CASSARGGPNTGELFF. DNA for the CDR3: TGTGCCAGCAGCGCCCGGGGGGGACCGAACACCGGGGAGCTGTTTTTT.

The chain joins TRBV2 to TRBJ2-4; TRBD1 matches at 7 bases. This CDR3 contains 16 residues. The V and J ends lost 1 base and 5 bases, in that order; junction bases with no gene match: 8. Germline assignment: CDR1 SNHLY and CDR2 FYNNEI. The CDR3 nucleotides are TGTGCCAGCAGTGAAGGAGCAGGGGGATTTCAAAACATTCAGTACTTC. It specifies CASSEGAGGFQNIQYF.

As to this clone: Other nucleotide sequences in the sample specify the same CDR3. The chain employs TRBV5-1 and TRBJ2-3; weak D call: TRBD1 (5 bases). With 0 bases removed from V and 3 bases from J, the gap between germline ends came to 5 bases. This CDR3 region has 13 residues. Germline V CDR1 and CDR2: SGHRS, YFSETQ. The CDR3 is CASSLEGTDTQYF. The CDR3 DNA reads TGCGCCAGCAGCTTGGAGGGGACAGATACGCAGTATTTT.

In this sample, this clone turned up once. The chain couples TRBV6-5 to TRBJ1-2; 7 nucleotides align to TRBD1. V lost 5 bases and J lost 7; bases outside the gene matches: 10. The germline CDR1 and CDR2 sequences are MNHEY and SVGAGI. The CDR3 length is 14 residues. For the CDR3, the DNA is TGTGCCAGCAGTCGCCTTACAGGGGCAGGTGGCTACACCTTC. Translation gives CASSRLTGAGGYTF.

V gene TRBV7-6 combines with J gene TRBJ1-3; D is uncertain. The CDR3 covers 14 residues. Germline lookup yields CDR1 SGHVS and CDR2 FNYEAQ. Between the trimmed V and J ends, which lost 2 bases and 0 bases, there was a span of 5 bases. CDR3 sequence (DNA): TGTGCCAGCAGCTTAAGGAGCTCTGGAAACACCATATATTTT. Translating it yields CASSLRSSGNTIYF.

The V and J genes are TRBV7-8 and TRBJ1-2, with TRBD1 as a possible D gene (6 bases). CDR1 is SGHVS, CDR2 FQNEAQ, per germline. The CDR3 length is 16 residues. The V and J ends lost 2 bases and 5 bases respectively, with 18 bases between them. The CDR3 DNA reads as TGTGCCAGCAGCTTATACCCCGGGACACCGATATATGGCTACACCTTC. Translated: CASSLYPGTPIYGYTF.

The CDR3 coding sequence is TGTGCCAGCAGCCCTTCGGACAGGGGTATGAATTCACCCCTCCACTTT. This codes for CASSPSDRGMNSPLHF. The chain recombines TRBV14 with TRBJ1-6; 9 positions match TRBD1. CDR3 length equals 16 residues. J gave up 7 bases and V 4 bases, and 8 bases lay outside the gene matches. CDR1 is SGHDN and CDR2 is FVKESK in the germline V gene.

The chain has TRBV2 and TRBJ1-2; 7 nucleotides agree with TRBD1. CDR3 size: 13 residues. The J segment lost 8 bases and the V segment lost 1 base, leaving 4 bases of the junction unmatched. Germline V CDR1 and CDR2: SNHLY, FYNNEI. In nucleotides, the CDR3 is TGTGCCAGCAGTGAAGGAAGGGGGCTAGGCTACACCTTC. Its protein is CASSEGRGLGYTF.

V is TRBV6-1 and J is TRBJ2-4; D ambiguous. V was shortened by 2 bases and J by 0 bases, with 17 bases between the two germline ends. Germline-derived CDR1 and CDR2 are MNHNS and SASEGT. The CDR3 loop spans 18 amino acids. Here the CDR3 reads CASSEPGNLLLAKNIQYF. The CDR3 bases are TGTGCCAGCAGTGAACCGGGCAACCTTTTATTAGCCAAAAACATTCAGTACTTC.

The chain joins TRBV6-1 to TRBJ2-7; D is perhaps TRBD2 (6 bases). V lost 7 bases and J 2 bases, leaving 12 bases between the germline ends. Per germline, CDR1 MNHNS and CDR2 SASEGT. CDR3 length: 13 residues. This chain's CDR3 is CASKTGTAYEQYF. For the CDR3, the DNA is TGTGCCAGCAAGACCGGGACTGCCTACGAGCAGTACTTC.

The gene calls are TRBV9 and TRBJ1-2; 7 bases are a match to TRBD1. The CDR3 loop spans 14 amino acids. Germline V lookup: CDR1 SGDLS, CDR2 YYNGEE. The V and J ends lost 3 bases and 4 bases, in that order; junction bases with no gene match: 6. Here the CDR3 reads CASSARQGSYGYTF. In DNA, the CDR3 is TGTGCCAGCAGCGCCCGACAGGGTTCCTATGGCTACACCTTC.

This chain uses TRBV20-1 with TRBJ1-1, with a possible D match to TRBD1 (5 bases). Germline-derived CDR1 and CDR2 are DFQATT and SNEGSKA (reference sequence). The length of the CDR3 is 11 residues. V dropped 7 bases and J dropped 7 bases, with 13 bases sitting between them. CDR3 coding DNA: TGCAGTGGGAGACAGTCAAGTGAAGCTTTCTTT. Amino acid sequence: CSGRQSSEAFF.

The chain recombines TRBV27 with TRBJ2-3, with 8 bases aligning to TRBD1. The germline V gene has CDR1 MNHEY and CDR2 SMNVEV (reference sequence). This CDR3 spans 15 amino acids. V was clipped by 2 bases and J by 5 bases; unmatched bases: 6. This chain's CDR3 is CASSLTPRGRDTQYF. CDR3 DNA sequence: TGTGCCAGCAGTTTAACTCCCAGGGGGCGAGATACGCAGTATTTT.

The chain's CDR3 is CASSIDPQPYGIQYF. DNA for the CDR3: TGTGCCAGTAGTATAGATCCACAGCCTTACGGCATTCAGTACTTC. This chain connects TRBV19 to TRBJ2-4; unclear D gene. The length of the CDR3 is 15 residues. Trimming took off 0 bases at V and 9 bases at J, with 15 bases between the two ends. CDR1 is LNHDA and CDR2 is SQIVND in the germline V gene (reference sequence).

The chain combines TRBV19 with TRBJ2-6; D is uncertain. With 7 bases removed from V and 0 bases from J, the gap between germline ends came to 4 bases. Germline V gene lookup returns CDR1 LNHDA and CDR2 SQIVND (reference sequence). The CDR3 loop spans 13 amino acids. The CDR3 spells CASKASGANVLTF. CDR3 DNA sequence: TGTGCCAGTAAGGCCTCTGGGGCCAACGTCCTGACTTTC. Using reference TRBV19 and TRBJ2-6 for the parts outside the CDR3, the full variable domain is DGGITQSPKYLFRKEGQNVTLSCEQNLNHDAMYWYRQDPGQGLRLIYYSQIVNDFQKGDIAEGYSVSREKKESFPLTVTSAQKNPTAFYLCASKASGANVLTFGAGSRLTVL.

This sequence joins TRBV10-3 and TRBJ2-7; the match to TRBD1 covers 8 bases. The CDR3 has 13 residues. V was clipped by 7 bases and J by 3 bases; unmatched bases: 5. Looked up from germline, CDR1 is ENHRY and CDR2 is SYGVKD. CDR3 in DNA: TGTGCCATCAATGGGACAGGATTCTACGAGCAGTACTTC. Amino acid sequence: CAINGTGFYEQYF.

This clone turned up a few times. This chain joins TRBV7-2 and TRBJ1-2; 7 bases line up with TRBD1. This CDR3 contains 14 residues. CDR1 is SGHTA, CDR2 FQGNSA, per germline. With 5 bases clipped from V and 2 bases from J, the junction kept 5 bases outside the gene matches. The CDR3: CASSKRQGNYGYTF. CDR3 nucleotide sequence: TGTGCCAGCAGCAAAAGACAGGGCAACTATGGCTACACCTTC.

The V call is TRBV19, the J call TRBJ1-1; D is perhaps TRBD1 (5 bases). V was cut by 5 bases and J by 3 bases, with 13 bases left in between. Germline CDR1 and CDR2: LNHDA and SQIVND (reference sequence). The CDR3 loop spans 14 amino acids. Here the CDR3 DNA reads TGTGCCAGTAGTTCCCCCCAGGGATACACTGAAGCTTTCTTT. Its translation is CASSSPQGYTEAFF.

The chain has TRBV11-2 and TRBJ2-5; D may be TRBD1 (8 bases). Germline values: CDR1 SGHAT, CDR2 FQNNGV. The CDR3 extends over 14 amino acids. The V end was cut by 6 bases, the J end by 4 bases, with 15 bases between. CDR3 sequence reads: CASSLNRGGETQYF. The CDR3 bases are TGTGCCAGCAGTTTAAACAGGGGGGGAGAGACCCAGTACTTC.

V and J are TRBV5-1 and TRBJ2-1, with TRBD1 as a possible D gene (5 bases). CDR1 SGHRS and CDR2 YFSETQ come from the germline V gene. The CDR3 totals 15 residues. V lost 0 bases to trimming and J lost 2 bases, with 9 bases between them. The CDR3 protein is CASSLGQMPYNEQFF. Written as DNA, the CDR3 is TGCGCCAGCAGCTTGGGACAGATGCCCTACAATGAGCAGTTCTTC.

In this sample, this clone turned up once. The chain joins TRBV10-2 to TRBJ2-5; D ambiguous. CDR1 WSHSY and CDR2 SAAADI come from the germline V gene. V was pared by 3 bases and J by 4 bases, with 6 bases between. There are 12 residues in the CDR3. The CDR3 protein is CASSDNRETQYF. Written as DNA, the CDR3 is TGCGCCAGCAGTGATAATAGAGAGACCCAGTACTTC.

The CDR3 sequence is CASGGTGPTYEQYF. The CDR3 DNA sequence: TGTGCCAGCGGGGGGACAGGGCCTACCTACGAGCAGTACTTC. The chain has TRBV28 and TRBJ2-7, with 9 nucleotides matching TRBD1. Trimming cost V 8 bases and J 2 bases; bases outside gene matches: 7. Germline lookup yields CDR1 MDHEN and CDR2 SYDVKM. CDR3 length: 14 amino acids. The full variable domain, with the rest looked up from reference TRBV28 and TRBJ2-7, is DVKVTQSSRYLVKRTGEKVFLECVQDMDHENMFWYRQDPGLGLRLIYFSYDVKMKEKGDIPEGYSVSREKKERFSLILESASTNQTSMYLCASGGTGPTYEQYFGPGTRLTVT.

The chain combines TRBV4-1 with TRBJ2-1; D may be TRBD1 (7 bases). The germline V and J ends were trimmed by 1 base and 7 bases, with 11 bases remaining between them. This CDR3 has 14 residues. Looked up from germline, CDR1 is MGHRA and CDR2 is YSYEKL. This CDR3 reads CASSQVEGANEQFF. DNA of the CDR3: TGCGCCAGCAGCCAAGTGGAGGGGGCAAATGAGCAGTTCTTC.

As DNA, the CDR3 is TGTGCCATCAGTGAAGAGAGAGACCAGCCCCAGCATTTT. This codes for CAISEERDQPQHF. V is TRBV10-3 and J is TRBJ1-5, with D uncertain. This CDR3 has 13 residues. V lost 3 bases, J lost 7 bases, and 10 bases lay in between. The V gene's germline CDR1 is ENHRY and CDR2 SYGVKD.

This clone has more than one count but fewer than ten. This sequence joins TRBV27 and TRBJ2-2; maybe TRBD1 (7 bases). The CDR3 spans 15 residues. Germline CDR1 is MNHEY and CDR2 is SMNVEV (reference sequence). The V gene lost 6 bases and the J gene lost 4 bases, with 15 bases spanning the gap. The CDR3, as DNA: TGTGCCAGCAGGGAGAGGCAGGGGGGCACCGGGGAGCTGTTTTTT. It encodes CASRERQGGTGELFF.

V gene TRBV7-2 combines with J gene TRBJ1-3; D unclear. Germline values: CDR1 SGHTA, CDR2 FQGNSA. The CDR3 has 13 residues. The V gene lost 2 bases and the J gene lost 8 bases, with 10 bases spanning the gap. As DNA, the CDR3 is TGTGCCAGCAGCTTACGAGGTTGGGACACCATATATTTT. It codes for CASSLRGWDTIYF.

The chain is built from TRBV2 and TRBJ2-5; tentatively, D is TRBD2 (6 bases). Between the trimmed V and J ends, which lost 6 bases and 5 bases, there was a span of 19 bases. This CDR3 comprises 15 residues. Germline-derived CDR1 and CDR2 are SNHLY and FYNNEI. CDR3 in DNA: TGTGCCAGCAGGCTTCGGGGGTCCCATGGGGAGACCCAGTACTTC. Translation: CASRLRGSHGETQYF.

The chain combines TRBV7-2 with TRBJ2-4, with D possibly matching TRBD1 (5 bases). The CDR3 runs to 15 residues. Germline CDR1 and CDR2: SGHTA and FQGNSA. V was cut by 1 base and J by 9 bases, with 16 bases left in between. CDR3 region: CASSLVTGAQSIQYF. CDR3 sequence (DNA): TGTGCCAGCAGCTTAGTTACTGGGGCTCAAAGCATTCAGTACTTC.

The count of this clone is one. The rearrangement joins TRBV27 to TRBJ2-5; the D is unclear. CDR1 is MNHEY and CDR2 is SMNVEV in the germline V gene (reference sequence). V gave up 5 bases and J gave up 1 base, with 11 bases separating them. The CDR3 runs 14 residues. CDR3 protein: CASSPVSIQETQYF. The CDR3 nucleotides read TGTGCCAGCAGTCCCGTATCCATCCAAGAGACCCAGTACTTC.

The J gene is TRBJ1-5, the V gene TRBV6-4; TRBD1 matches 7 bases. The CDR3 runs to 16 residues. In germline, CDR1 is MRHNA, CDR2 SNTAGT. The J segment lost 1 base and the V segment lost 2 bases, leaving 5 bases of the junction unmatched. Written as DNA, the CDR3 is TGTGCCAGCAGTGACGGGACAGAAAAAAGCAATCAGCCCCAGCATTTT. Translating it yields CASSDGTEKSNQPQHF.

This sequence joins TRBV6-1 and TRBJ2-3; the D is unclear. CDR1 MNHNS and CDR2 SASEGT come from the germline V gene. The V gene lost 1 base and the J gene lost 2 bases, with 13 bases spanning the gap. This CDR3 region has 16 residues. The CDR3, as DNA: TGTGCCAGCAGTGAAGGCGGCGCACTTTACACAGATACGCAGTATTTT. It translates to CASSEGGALYTDTQYF.